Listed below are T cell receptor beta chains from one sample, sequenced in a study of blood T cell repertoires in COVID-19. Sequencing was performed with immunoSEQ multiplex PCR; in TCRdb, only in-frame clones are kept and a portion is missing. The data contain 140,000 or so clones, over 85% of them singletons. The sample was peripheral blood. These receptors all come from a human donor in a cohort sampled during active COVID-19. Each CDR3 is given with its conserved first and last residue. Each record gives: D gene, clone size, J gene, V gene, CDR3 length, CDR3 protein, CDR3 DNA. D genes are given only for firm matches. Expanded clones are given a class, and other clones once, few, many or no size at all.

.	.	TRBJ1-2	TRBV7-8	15	CASSLVGPGGYGYTF	TGTGCCAGCAGCTTAGTAGGCCCGGGGGGCTATGGCTACACCTTC
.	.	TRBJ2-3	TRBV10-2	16	CASSEGWRGSTDTQYF	TGCGCCAGCAGTGAAGGCTGGCGGGGCAGCACAGATACGCAGTATTTT
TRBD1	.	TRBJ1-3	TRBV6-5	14	CASRPGTAGNTIYF	TGTGCCAGCAGGCCAGGGACAGCTGGAAACACCATATATTTT
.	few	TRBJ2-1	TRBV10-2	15	CASSEVGLSYNEQFF	TGCGCCAGCAGTGAAGTTGGGCTCTCCTACAATGAGCAGTTCTTC
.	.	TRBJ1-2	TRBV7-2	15	CASSLQTETLYGYTF	TGTGCCAGCAGCTTACAGACAGAAACCCTGTATGGCTACACCTTC
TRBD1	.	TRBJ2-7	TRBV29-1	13	CSVSDRVPYEQYF	TGCAGCGTGTCAGACAGGGTACCCTACGAGCAGTACTTC
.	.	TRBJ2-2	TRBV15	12	CATSQGTGELFF	TGTGCCACCAGCCAGGGGACCGGGGAGCTGTTTTTT
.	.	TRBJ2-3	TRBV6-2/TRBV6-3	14	CASSYGGGTDTQYF	TGTGCCAGCAGTTACGGCGGGGGCACAGATACGCAGTATTTT
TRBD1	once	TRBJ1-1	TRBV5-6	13	CASSQTGSTEAFF	TGTGCCAGCAGCCAGACAGGGTCCACTGAAGCTTTCTTT
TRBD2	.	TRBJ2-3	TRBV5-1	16	CASSGTERGATDTQYF	TGCGCCAGCAGCGGGACAGAGCGGGGGGCAACAGATACGCAGTATTTT
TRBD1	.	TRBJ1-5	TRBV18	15	CASSPDGQGWQPQHF	TGTGCCAGCTCACCAGACGGACAGGGGTGGCAGCCCCAGCATTTT
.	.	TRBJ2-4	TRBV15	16	CATSRSGHGLRNIQYF	TGTGCCACCAGCAGATCGGGACACGGACTCCGAAACATTCAGTACTTC
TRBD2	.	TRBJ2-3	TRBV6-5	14	CASSLLAGEDTQYF	TGTGCCAGCAGTTTACTAGCGGGGGAGGATACGCAGTATTTT
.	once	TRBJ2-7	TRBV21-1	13	CASSKVQDYEQYF	TGTGCCAGCAGCAAAGTACAGGACTACGAGCAGTACTTC
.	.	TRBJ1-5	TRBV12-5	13	CASGFSKNQPQHF	TGTGCTAGTGGTTTTTCCAAAAATCAGCCCCAGCATTTT
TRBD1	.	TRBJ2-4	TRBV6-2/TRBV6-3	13	CASSIGTGDGRYF	TGTGCCAGCAGCATAGGGACAGGGGACGGGCGGTACTTC
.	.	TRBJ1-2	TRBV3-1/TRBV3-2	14	CASSQAEANYGYTF	TGTGCCAGCAGCCAAGCGGAGGCTAACTATGGCTACACCTTC
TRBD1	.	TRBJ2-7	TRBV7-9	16	CASSSGVSGTAYEQYF	TGTGCCAGCAGCTCAGGCGTATCCGGGACAGCCTACGAGCAGTACTTC
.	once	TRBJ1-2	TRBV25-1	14	CASSEYNREGGYTF	TGTGCCAGCAGTGAATACAACAGGGAGGGAGGCTACACCTTC
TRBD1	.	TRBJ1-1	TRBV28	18	CASSLQGTGAGVNTEAFF	TGTGCCAGCAGTTTGCAAGGGACAGGGGCGGGGGTGAACACTGAAGCTTTCTTT
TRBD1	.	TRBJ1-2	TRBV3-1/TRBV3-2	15	CASSQPGTGSLGYTF	TGTGCCAGCAGCCAACCAGGGACAGGGTCATTAGGCTACACCTTC
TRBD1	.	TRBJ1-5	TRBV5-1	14	CASSPGTDNQPQHF	TGCGCCAGCAGCCCAGGGACAGATAATCAGCCCCAGCATTTT
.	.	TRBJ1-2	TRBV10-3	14	CAISESSRNYGYTF	TGTGCCATCAGTGAGTCGTCGAGGAACTATGGCTACACCTTC
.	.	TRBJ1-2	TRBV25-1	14	CASSAGGPIYGYTF	TGTGCCAGCAGTGCCGGCGGGCCAATCTATGGCTACACCTTC
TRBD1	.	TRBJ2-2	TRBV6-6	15	CASSSGTANTGELFF	TGTGCCAGCAGTTCCGGGACAGCGAACACCGGGGAGCTGTTTTTT
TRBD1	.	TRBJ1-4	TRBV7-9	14	CASSSTGGSEKLFF	TGTGCCAGCAGCTCGACAGGGGGCAGTGAAAAACTGTTTTTT
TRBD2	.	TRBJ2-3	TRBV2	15	CASSPGTTRTDTQYF	TGTGCCAGCAGTCCCGGGACTACCCGCACAGATACGCAGTATTTT
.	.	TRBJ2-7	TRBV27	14	CASSGQTSRYEQYF	TGTGCCAGCAGTGGACAGACGAGTCGATACGAGCAGTACTTC
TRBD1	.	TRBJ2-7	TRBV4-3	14	CASSSEGAAYEQYF	TGCGCCAGCAGCTCCGAGGGGGCTGCCTACGAGCAGTACTTC
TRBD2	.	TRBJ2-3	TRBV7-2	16	CASSRSSGGPWDTQYF	TGTGCCAGCAGCCGGTCTAGCGGGGGGCCTTGGGATACGCAGTATTTT
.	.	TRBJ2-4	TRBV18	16	CASSLRVRSSGNIQYF	TGTGCCAGCTCACTACGGGTCAGATCTTCGGGAAACATTCAGTACTTC
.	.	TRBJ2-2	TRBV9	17	CASSPRDSRWNTGELFF	TGTGCCAGCAGCCCGCGGGACTCCCGATGGAACACCGGGGAGCTGTTTTTT
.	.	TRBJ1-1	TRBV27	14	CASSLSPGNTEAFF	TGTGCCAGCAGTTTGTCACCGGGGAACACTGAAGCTTTCTTT
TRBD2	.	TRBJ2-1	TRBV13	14	CASTVSGGLNEQFF	TGTGCCAGCACCGTTAGCGGGGGGCTTAATGAGCAGTTCTTC
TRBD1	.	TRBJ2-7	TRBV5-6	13	CASQAGQGYEQYF	TGTGCCAGCCAAGCCGGACAGGGCTACGAGCAGTACTTC
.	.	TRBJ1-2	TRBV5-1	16	CASSLGRTEAPYGYTF	TGCGCCAGCAGCTTGGGCCGGACAGAGGCCCCCTATGGCTACACCTTC
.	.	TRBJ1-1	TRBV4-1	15	CASSHREGGGTEAFF	TGCGCCAGCAGCCATAGGGAGGGCGGGGGCACTGAAGCTTTCTTT
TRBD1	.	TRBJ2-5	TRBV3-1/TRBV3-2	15	CASSQVDRGIETQYF	TGTGCCAGCAGCCAAGTGGACAGGGGAATAGAGACCCAGTACTTC
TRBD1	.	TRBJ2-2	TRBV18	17	CASSPIVGQGPTGELFF	TGTGCCAGCTCACCAATTGTAGGACAGGGTCCCACCGGGGAGCTGTTTTTT
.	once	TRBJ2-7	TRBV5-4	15	CASSLESGLTYEQYF	TGTGCCAGCAGCTTGGAGAGCGGGCTAACCTACGAGCAGTACTTC
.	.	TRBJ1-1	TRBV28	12	CASSSGNTEAFF	TGTGCCAGCAGTTCAGGGAACACTGAAGCTTTCTTT
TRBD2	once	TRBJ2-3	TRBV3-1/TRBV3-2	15	CASSHNSGGTDTQYF	TGTGCCAGCAGCCACAATAGCGGGGGTACAGATACGCAGTATTTT
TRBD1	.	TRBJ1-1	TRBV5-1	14	CASSWGQMNTEAFF	TGCGCCAGCAGCTGGGGACAGATGAACACTGAAGCTTTCTTT
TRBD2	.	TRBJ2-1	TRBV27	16	CASSSGLAGSYNEQFF	TGTGCCAGCAGTTCGGGACTAGCGGGCTCCTACAATGAGCAGTTCTTC
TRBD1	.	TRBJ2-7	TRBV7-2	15	CASSSPPNQGAEQYF	TGTGCCAGCAGCTCACCCCCCAACCAGGGGGCCGAGCAGTACTTC
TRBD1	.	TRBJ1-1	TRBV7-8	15	CASSLNRGANTEAFF	TGTGCCAGCAGCTTGAACAGGGGGGCGAACACTGAAGCTTTCTTT
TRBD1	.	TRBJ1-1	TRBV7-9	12	CASSLRQGGAFF	TGTGCCAGCAGCTTGAGACAGGGAGGCGCTTTCTTT
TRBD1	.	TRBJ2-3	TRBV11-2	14	CASSLTGGTDTQYF	TGTGCCAGCAGCTTAACAGGGGGTACAGATACGCAGTATTTT
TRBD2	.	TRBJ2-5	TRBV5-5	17	CASSWGLAGALQETQYF	TGTGCCAGCAGCTGGGGACTAGCGGGGGCCCTCCAAGAGACCCAGTACTTC
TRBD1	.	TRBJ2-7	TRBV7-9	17	CASSFGATGTGPYEQYF	TGTGCCAGCAGCTTCGGCGCTACCGGGACAGGCCCCTACGAGCAGTACTTC
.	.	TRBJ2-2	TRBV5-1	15	CASSLGQTNTGELFF	TGCGCCAGCAGCTTGGGTCAGACGAACACCGGGGAGCTGTTTTTT
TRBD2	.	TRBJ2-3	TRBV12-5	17	CASAQKATSANTDTQYF	TGTGCTAGTGCCCAGAAGGCGACTAGCGCAAACACAGATACGCAGTATTTT
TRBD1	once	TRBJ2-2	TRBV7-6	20	CASSLEFRTGARPNTGELFF	TGTGCCAGCAGCTTAGAGTTTAGGACAGGGGCCAGACCGAACACCGGGGAGCTGTTTTTT
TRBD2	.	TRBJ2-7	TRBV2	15	CASHPPGLDSYEQYF	TGTGCCAGCCACCCCCCGGGACTAGATTCCTACGAGCAGTACTTC
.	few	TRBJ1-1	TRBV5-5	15	CASSLETGTNTEAFF	TGTGCCAGCAGCTTGGAAACAGGGACGAACACTGAAGCTTTCTTT
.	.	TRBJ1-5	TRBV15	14	CATSTTGFNQPQHF	TGTGCCACCAGCACAACAGGGTTCAATCAGCCCCAGCATTTT
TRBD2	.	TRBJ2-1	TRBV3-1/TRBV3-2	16	CASSRDTGTAGVEQFF	TGTGCCAGCAGCCGGGATACCGGGACGGCGGGGGTGGAGCAGTTCTTC